A selection of T cell receptor beta chains follows, all from one sample in a study of glioma-infiltrating T cells after dendritic cell vaccination. The method was immunoSEQ multiplex PCR; TCRdb's version includes in-frame clones alone and lacks a portion of them. This table has more than 55,000 clones, roughly 84% appearing once. The sequences come from blood, collected after dendritic cell vaccination. The receptors were gathered from a human donor with glioblastoma. Each CDR3 is given with its conserved first and last residue. D genes are given only for firm matches. Expanded clones get a size class; other rows say once, few or many, or leave the size out.

V	size	J	length	D	DNA	CDR3
TRBV28	-	TRBJ1-2	11	-	TGTGCCAGCATCTCCGCAGCCGGCAGGAACTTC	CASISAAGRNF
TRBV5-6	-	TRBJ1-6	19	TRBD1	TGTGCCAGCAGCGCCCTAGCTCCGGGACAGGGGTTTTATAATTCACCCCTCCACTTT	CASSALAPGQGFYNSPLHF
TRBV2	-	TRBJ2-7	13	-	TGTGCCAGCAAAGCGTCAGGGGTCTACGAGCAGTACTTC	CASKASGVYEQYF
TRBV4-2	-	TRBJ2-2	16	TRBD2	TGTGCCAGCAGCCAAGAAGGGAGGGGCGCGTCCGGGGAGCTGTTTTTT	CASSQEGRGASGELFF
TRBV6-5	-	TRBJ1-5	16	-	TGTGCCAGCAGTTACTCAGGCAGAGGTAGCAATCAGCCCCAGCATTTT	CASSYSGRGSNQPQHF
TRBV4-3	-	TRBJ2-1	15	TRBD2	TGCGCCAGCAGCACCGGACTAGCGGGGTACAATGAGCAGTTCTTC	CASSTGLAGYNEQFF
TRBV19	-	TRBJ1-1	13	-	TGTGCCAGTAGTATATCTAGGAACACTGAAGCTTTCTTT	CASSISRNTEAFF
TRBV11-2	-	TRBJ1-3	15	-	TGTGCCAGCAGCTCCGTTAAGGGGGCTGGAAACACCATATATTTT	CASSSVKGAGNTIYF
TRBV9	-	TRBJ2-7	15	TRBD2	TGTGCCAGCAGCGGAAAGAGCGGGGGCCGCTACGAGCAGTACTTC	CASSGKSGGRYEQYF
TRBV5-8	-	TRBJ1-6	17	TRBD1	TGTGCCAGCAGCACGGACAGGCCGAGCTCCTATAATTCACCCCTCCACTTT	CASSTDRPSSYNSPLHF
TRBV30	few	TRBJ2-5	13	-	TGTGCCGGAACTAAGGGGGTTGGGGAGACCCAGTACTTC	CAGTKGVGETQYF
TRBV2	-	TRBJ2-7	10	-	TGTGCCAGCGTGGCCGGGGAGCAGTACTTC	CASVAGEQYF
TRBV7-9	-	TRBJ2-5	16	TRBD2	TGTGCCAGCAGCCCGCCGGGGGGGGGTTTCAGAGACACCCAGTACTTC	CASSPPGGGFRDTQYF
TRBV18	-	TRBJ1-5	17	TRBD1	TGTGCCAGCTCACCCCCGACAGGGGGCGGCAGCAATCAGCCCCAGCATTTT	CASSPPTGGGSNQPQHF
TRBV11-2	once	TRBJ1-6	17	TRBD1	TGTGCCAGCAGCTTAGTAGGTGGGACAGGGGGAAATTCACCCCTCCACTTT	CASSLVGGTGGNSPLHF
TRBV4-3	-	TRBJ2-3	13	-	TGCGCCAGCAGTGAGGGTTTTGTTGATACGCAGTATTTT	CASSEGFVDTQYF
TRBV5-1	-	TRBJ2-2	15	-	TGCGCCAGCAGCTTGGCTTTAGGGGGCACCGGGGAGCTGTTTTTT	CASSLALGGTGELFF
TRBV5-8	-	TRBJ2-5	11	-	TGTGCCAGCAGCTTGTCCCAGGGACAGTACTTC	CASSLSQGQYF
TRBV28	-	TRBJ1-2	14	-	TGTGCCAGCAGTTTAACTCTGACATCCTATGGCTACACCTTC	CASSLTLTSYGYTF
TRBV5-1	-	TRBJ1-3	15	-	TGCGCCAGCAGCGGCGGGTTCCTCTCTGGAAACACCATATATTTT	CASSGGFLSGNTIYF
TRBV7-2	-	TRBJ2-1	15	TRBD2	TGTGCCAGCAGCTCCACGGGACTACCCTACAATGAGCAGTTCTTC	CASSSTGLPYNEQFF
TRBV10-3	-	TRBJ2-3	15	TRBD1	TGTGCCATCAGGGGGGGACAGGGTAGCACAGATACGCAGTATTTT	CAIRGGQGSTDTQYF
TRBV2	-	TRBJ1-1	14	-	TGTGCCAGCAGTGAACTGGCAGGAAACACTGAAGCTTTCTTT	CASSELAGNTEAFF
TRBV4-2	-	TRBJ2-7	12	TRBD1	TGTGCCAGCAGCCAAAACAGGGGCGAGCAGTACTTC	CASSQNRGEQYF
TRBV6-5	-	TRBJ2-5	14	-	TGTGCCAGCAGTTACTCGAATGGGGGGGCGACCCAGTACTTC	CASSYSNGGATQYF
TRBV10-1	once	TRBJ1-1	13	-	TGCGCCAGCAGTCTTACTACGAACACTGAAGCTTTCTTT	CASSLTTNTEAFF
TRBV11-1	once	TRBJ2-5	14	TRBD2	TGTGCCAGCAGCCCTAGCGGGGGCTTAGAGACCCAGTACTTC	CASSPSGGLETQYF
TRBV7-9	-	TRBJ1-1	15	-	TGTGCCAGCAGCTTACTCGGGTACGGGGACACTGAAGCTTTCTTT	CASSLLGYGDTEAFF
TRBV11-2	-	TRBJ2-3	15	-	TGTGCCAGCAGCTTCAGGGCTTCCAGCACAGATACGCAGTATTTT	CASSFRASSTDTQYF
TRBV15	-	TRBJ1-2	12	-	TGTGCCACCCCGTCCACAAGGGGTGGCTACACCTTC	CATPSTRGGYTF
TRBV11-2	few	TRBJ1-2	13	TRBD1	TGTGCCAGCAGCTTAGGGACAGGGGACGGCTACACCTTC	CASSLGTGDGYTF
TRBV4-3	-	TRBJ2-5	15	-	TGCGCCAGCAGCCAAGATCGGACACTCCAAGAGACCCAGTACTTC	CASSQDRTLQETQYF
TRBV5-6	-	TRBJ2-1	15	TRBD2	TGTGCCAGCAGCTTGGTTGGGGGGGTTTACAATGAGCAGTTCTTC	CASSLVGGVYNEQFF
TRBV5-1	-	TRBJ2-3	15	-	TGCGCCAGCAGCTTGGAGGTCGGGTCTACAGATACGCAGTATTTT	CASSLEVGSTDTQYF
TRBV29-1	-	TRBJ1-1	14	-	TGCAGCGTGCCTCGCCAGAGCGTGAACACTGAAGCTTTCTTT	CSVPRQSVNTEAFF